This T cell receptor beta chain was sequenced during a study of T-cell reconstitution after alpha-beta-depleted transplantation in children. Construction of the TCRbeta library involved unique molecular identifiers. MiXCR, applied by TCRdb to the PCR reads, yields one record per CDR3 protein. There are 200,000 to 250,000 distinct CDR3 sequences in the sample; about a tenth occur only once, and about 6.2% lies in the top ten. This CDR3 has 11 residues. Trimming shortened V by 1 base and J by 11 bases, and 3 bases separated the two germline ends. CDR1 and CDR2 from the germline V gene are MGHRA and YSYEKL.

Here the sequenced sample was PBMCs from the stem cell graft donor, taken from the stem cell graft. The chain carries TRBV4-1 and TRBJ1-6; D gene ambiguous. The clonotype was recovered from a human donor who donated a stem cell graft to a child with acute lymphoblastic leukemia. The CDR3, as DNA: TGCGCCAGCAGCCAAGGGACACCCCTCCACTTT. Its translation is CASSQGTPLHF.